Presented here are 20 T cell receptor beta chains from one specimen sequenced in a study of naive and memory T cell subsets. An equimolar mix of two oligonucleotides served as the beta constant-region primer for TRBC1 and TRBC2. TCRdb used MiXCR to reprocess the UMI-ligation and nested PCR reads, holding one entry per CDR3 protein. Of 23,000 or so distinct CDR3 sequences in the sample, about 11% were seen once. Sequencing was performed on central memory CD8+ T cells from blood. These receptors all stem from a human donor in good health.

The chain couples TRBV15 to TRBJ2-3, with TRBD2 matching over 9 bases. The CDR3 runs 15 residues. After removal of 3 bases from V and 6 bases from J, the junction contained 7 bases not matched to a gene. Germline V gene data show CDR1 as LNHNV and CDR2 as YYDKDF (reference sequence). CDR3 loop: CATSRSLAGADTQYF. The CDR3 bases are TGTGCCACCAGCAGGTCCTTAGCGGGAGCTGATACGCAGTATTTT.

By share, this clonotype counts as medium-sized. The rearrangement links TRBV11-2 to TRBJ2-2, with TRBD2 as a possible D gene (6 bases). V dropped 7 bases and J dropped 1 base, with 19 bases sitting between them. Germline V gives CDR1 SGHAT, CDR2 FQNNGV. The length of the CDR3 is 17 residues. The CDR3 sequence: CASINMGLEMNTGELFF. CDR3 sequence (DNA): TGTGCCAGCATCAATATGGGACTGGAAATGAACACCGGGGAGCTGTTTTTT.

The CDR3 region is CASSPEAGPGFGELFF. The CDR3 DNA sequence: TGTGCCAGCAGCCCCGAGGCGGGACCGGGATTCGGGGAGCTGTTTTTT. The chain carries TRBV11-2 and TRBJ2-2; TRBD2 might be the D (6 bases). Trimming cost V 5 bases and J 7 bases, with 20 bases left between them. From germline, CDR1 is SGHAT and CDR2 FQNNGV. The CDR3 sequence is 16 residues long.

This chain uses TRBV7-9 with TRBJ2-2; no clear D. V was trimmed by 4 bases and J by 5 bases, leaving 11 bases between them. The germline V gene has CDR1 SEHNR and CDR2 FQNEAQ (reference sequence). CDR3 length: 14 residues. The CDR3 here is CASSSELWTGELFF. The CDR3 coding sequence is TGTGCCAGCAGCTCGGAACTTTGGACCGGGGAGCTGTTTTTT.

This clonotype was picked up a small number of times. A much larger clonotype is one base distant, so this may be a read error. V gene TRBV6-2 or TRBV6-3 combines with J gene TRBJ2-2; no reliable D call. V was cut by 2 bases and J by 3 bases, with 4 bases left in between. Per the germline V gene, CDR1 is MNHEY and CDR2 is SVGEGT. This CDR3 is built from 13 residues. CDR3 nucleotides: TGTGCCAGCAGTTACAGGGACACCGGGGAGCTGTTTTTT. Amino acid sequence: CASSYRDTGELFF.

This clonotype was observed a few times. V is TRBV27 and J is TRBJ2-3; weak D call: TRBD1 (6 bases). The germline gives CDR1 MNHEY, CDR2 SMNVEV (reference sequence). The V gene lost 6 bases and the J gene lost 1 base, with 14 bases spanning the gap. CDR3 length: 15 amino acids. CDR3: CASRTLGQRTDTQYF. DNA for the CDR3: TGTGCCAGCAGGACATTAGGACAGCGCACAGATACGCAGTATTTT.

A few counts support this clonotype. The chain combines TRBV28 with TRBJ1-4; D is unclear. Germline loops: CDR1 MDHEN, CDR2 SYDVKM. CDR3 length: 13 amino acids. V lost 4 bases, J lost 8 bases, and 11 bases lay in between. CDR3 region: CASSSAPKEKLFF. The CDR3 coding sequence is TGTGCCAGCAGTTCGGCGCCCAAGGAAAAACTGTTTTTT.

This clonotype was seen a handful of times. The V call is TRBV27, the J call TRBJ2-1; D is perhaps TRBD2 (7 bases). V was clipped by 6 bases and J by 8 bases, with 17 bases between them. The CDR3 length is 14 residues. The germline V gene encodes CDR1 MNHEY and CDR2 SMNVEV (reference sequence). For the CDR3, the DNA is TGTGCCAGCAGAAGGGGGAGGGGGATGGATGAGCAGTTCTTC. This sequence encodes CASRRGRGMDEQFF.

This clonotype occurred a few times. The chain has TRBV15 and TRBJ1-5; 8 nucleotides agree with TRBD1. Germline V CDR1 and CDR2: LNHNV, YYDKDF (reference sequence). There are 15 residues in the CDR3. The V and J ends lost 3 bases and 5 bases, in that order; junction bases with no gene match: 6. The CDR3 DNA sequence: TGTGCCACCAGCAGGTCTTCGGACAGGGATCAGCCCCAGCATTTT. Protein: CATSRSSDRDQPQHF.

The chain combines TRBV27 with TRBJ2-5; D remains unclear. Looked up from germline, CDR1 is MNHEY and CDR2 is SMNVEV (reference sequence). The V gene lost 4 bases and the J gene lost 3 bases, with 9 bases spanning the gap. The CDR3 sequence is 13 residues long. The CDR3 spells CASSSFEKETQYF. The CDR3 DNA reads TGTGCCAGCAGTTCTTTCGAGAAAGAGACCCAGTACTTC.

Only a few counts were recorded for this clonotype. The chain carries TRBV11-2 and TRBJ2-7; 13 positions agree with TRBD2. Germline V gives CDR1 SGHAT, CDR2 FQNNGV. Trimming cost V 5 bases and J 2 bases; bases outside gene matches: 18. The CDR3 contains 20 residues. CDR3 sequence (DNA): TGTGCCAGCAGCCCCTCGGGTCCCAGGACTAGCGGGAGTGCGCCCTACGAGCAGTACTTC. Translated, it gives CASSPSGPRTSGSAPYEQYF.

This clonotype is judged medium-sized. The chain is built from TRBV24-1 and TRBJ2-1, with TRBD1 matching over 9 bases. V lost 5 bases, J lost 0 bases, and 4 bases stayed unmatched. The CDR3 runs 16 residues. In germline, CDR1 is KGHDR, CDR2 SFDVKD. The CDR3 DNA reads as TGTGCCACCAGTGGCGGGACAGGGTACTCCTACAATGAGCAGTTCTTC. Translating gives CATSGGTGYSYNEQFF.

The chain has TRBV7-9 and TRBJ1-3, with 9 bases matching TRBD1. J lost 7 bases, V lost 4 bases, and 8 bases had no gene match. Germline assignment: CDR1 SEHNR and CDR2 FQNEAQ (reference sequence). This CDR3 has 15 amino acids. DNA for the CDR3: TGTGCCAGCAGCTACCCGGGACAGGGTATGAACACCATATATTTT. Translated, it gives CASSYPGQGMNTIYF.

This clonotype occurred a few times. V and J are TRBV24-1 and TRBJ2-1, with D possibly being TRBD2 (5 bases). V lost 12 bases to trimming and J lost 5 bases, with 16 bases between them. CDR3 length equals 13 residues. Per the germline V gene, CDR1 is KGHDR and CDR2 is SFDVKD. The CDR3 sequence is CAAGPGSNNEQFF. For the CDR3, the DNA is TGTGCCGCAGGACCGGGGTCGAACAATGAGCAGTTCTTC.

This clonotype was seen repeatedly, ten times or more. V and J are TRBV6-2 or TRBV6-3 and TRBJ2-7, with 11 bases aligning to TRBD2. Germline values: CDR1 MNHEY, CDR2 SVGEGT. CDR3 length equals 13 residues. Trimming cost V 11 bases and J 1 base; bases outside gene matches: 4. The CDR3 DNA is TGTGCCGGGGGGACTAGCGGATCCTACGAGCAGTACTTC. It specifies CAGGTSGSYEQYF.

This clonotype was detected many times. The V call is TRBV6-2 or TRBV6-3, the J call TRBJ1-1; D possibly corresponds to TRBD1 (5 bases). Germline V lookup: CDR1 MNHEY, CDR2 SVGEGT. The CDR3 is made up of 14 amino acids. The V end lost 6 bases, the J end lost 3 bases, and 14 bases lay between the germline ends. CDR3 in amino acids: CASRLHQGYTEAFF. In DNA form, the CDR3 reads TGTGCCAGCAGATTGCACCAGGGTTACACTGAAGCTTTCTTT.

The V call is TRBV27, the J call TRBJ1-5; D remains ambiguous. The CDR3 spans 13 residues. V lost 4 bases and J 6 bases, leaving 10 bases between the germline ends. CDR1 is MNHEY and CDR2 is SMNVEV in the germline V gene (reference sequence). CDR3 in DNA: TGTGCCAGCAGTTACGGCCTTTCTCAGCCCCAGCATTTT. Its translation is CASSYGLSQPQHF.

This clonotype was counted many times. V gene TRBV29-1 combines with J gene TRBJ1-1, with 7 bases matching TRBD1. From germline, CDR1 is SQVTM and CDR2 ANQGSEA. V lost 5 bases to trimming and J lost 7 bases; unmatched junction nucleotides: 1. CDR3 size: 10 residues. The CDR3 coding sequence is TGCAGCGTTTGGGACAGTGAAGCTTTCTTT. Translated, it gives CSVWDSEAFF. The variable domain in full, completed from reference TRBV29-1 and TRBJ1-1, reads SAVISQKPSRDICQRGTSLTIQCQVDSQVTMMFWYRQQPGQSLTLIATANQGSEATYESGFVIDKFPISRPNLTFSTLTVSNMSPEDSSIYLCSVWDSEAFFGQGTRLTVV.

This clonotype showed up just a few times. The chain carries TRBV7-8 and TRBJ2-2; D is unresolved. With 8 bases removed from V and 6 bases from J, the gap between germline ends came to 16 bases. Germline-derived CDR1 and CDR2 are SGHVS and FQNEAQ. CDR3 length: 14 residues. CDR3 coding DNA: TGTGCCAGCCAGGCGTTGGATCCCCCCGGGGAGCTGTTTTTT. It encodes CASQALDPPGELFF.

This clonotype was picked up many times. This rearrangement joins TRBV7-8 to TRBJ2-2; D gene ambiguous. Germline CDR1 is SGHVS and CDR2 is FQNEAQ. V shed 5 bases and J shed 0 bases, with 13 bases lying between them. CDR3 length equals 16 residues. The CDR3, as DNA: TGTGCCAGCAGCCACGAAGCGCCTGCGAACACCGGGGAGCTGTTTTTT. Residues: CASSHEAPANTGELFF. Full variable domain (rest looked up from reference TRBV7-8 and TRBJ2-2): GAGVSQSPRYKVAKRGQDVALRCDPISGHVSLFWYQQALGQGPEFLTYFQNEAQLDKSGLPSDRFFAERPEGSVSTLKIQRTQQEDSAVYLCASSHEAPANTGELFFGEGSRLTVL.